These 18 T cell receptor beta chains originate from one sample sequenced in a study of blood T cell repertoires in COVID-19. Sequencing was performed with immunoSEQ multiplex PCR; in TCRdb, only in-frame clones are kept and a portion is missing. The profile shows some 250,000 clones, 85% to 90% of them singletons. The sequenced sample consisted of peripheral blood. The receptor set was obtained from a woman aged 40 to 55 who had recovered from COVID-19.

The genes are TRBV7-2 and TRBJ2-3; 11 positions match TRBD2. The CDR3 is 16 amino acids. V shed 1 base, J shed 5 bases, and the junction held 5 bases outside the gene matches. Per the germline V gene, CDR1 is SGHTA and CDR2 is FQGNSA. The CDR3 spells CASSLGGTSGGDTQYF. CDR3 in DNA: TGTGCCAGCAGCTTAGGCGGGACTAGCGGCGGAGATACGCAGTATTTT.

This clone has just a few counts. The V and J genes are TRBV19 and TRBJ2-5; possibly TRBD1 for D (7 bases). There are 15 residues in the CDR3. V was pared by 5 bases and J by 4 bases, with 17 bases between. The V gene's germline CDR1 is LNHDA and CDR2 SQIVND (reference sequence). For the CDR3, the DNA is TGTGCCAGTAGTCGGGCAGGGGGGAGCGGAGAGACCCAGTACTTC. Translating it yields CASSRAGGSGETQYF.

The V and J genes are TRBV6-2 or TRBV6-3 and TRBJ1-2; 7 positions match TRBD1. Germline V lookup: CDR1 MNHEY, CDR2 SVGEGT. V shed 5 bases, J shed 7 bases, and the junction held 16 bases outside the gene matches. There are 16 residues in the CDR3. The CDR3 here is CASSQSRAPTGSGYTF. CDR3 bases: TGTGCCAGCAGTCAATCAAGGGCCCCGACAGGGAGTGGCTACACCTTC.

The CDR3, as DNA: TGCGCCAGCAGCCAAGGGGTTAGGCTAGCGGGCGAGCAGTACTTC. Amino acid sequence: CASSQGVRLAGEQYF. The chain carries TRBV4-3 and TRBJ2-7; 8 nucleotides match TRBD2. The junction had 8 bases not matched to a gene; V was cut back by 1 base and J by 6 bases. CDR3 length: 15 amino acids. Germline CDR1 LGHNA, CDR2 YSLEER.

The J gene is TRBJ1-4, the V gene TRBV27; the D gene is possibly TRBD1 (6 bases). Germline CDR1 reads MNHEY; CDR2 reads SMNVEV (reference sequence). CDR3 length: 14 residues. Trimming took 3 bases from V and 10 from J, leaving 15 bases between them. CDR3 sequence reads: CASSFGGARGKLFF. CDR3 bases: TGTGCCAGCAGTTTTGGGGGGGCTCGGGGAAAACTGTTTTTT.

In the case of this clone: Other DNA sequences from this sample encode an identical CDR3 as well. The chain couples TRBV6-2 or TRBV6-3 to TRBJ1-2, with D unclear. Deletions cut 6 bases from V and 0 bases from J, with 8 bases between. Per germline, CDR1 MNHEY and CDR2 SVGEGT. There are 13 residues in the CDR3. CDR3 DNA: TGTGCCAGCAGCCCCCCAGCTAACTATGGCTACACCTTC. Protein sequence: CASSPPANYGYTF.

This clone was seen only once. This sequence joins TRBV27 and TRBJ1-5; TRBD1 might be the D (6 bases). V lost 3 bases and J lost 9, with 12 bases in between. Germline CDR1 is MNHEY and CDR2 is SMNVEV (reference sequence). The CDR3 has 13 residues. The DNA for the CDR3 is TGTGCCAGCAGTTTTAGCCAGGGGTTGCCCCAGCATTTT. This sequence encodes CASSFSQGLPQHF.

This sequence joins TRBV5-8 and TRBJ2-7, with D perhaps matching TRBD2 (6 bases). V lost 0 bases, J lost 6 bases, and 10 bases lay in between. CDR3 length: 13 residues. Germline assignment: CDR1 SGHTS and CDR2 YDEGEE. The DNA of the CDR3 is TGTGCCAGCAGCTTGGCGGGGGTGGGCGAGCAGTACGTC. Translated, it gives CASSLAGVGEQYV.

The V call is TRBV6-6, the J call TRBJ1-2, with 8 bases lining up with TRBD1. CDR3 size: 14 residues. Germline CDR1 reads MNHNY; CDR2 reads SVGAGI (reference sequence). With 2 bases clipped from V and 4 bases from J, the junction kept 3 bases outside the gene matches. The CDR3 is CASSYGQGLYGYTF. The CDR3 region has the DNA TGTGCCAGCAGTTACGGACAGGGCCTCTATGGCTACACCTTC.

CDR3 in amino acids: CASSLTQGPEAFF. CDR3 DNA: TGTGCCAGCAGTTTAACTCAGGGCCCTGAAGCTTTCTTT. The V and J genes are TRBV28 and TRBJ1-1, with D perhaps matching TRBD1 (5 bases). CDR1 is MDHEN and CDR2 is SYDVKM in the germline V gene. Between the trimmed V and J ends, which lost 2 bases and 6 bases, there was a span of 10 bases. The length of the CDR3 is 13 residues.

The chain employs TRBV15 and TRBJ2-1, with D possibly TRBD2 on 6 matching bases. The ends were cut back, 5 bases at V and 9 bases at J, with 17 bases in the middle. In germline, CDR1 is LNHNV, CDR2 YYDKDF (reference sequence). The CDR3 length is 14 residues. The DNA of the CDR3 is TGTGCCACCAGCCGCCGGGTAGCGGTGGTTGAGCAGTTCTTC. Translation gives CATSRRVAVVEQFF.

CDR3 nucleotide sequence: TGCGCCAGCAGCCAAGATGACCGGGGTACTGAAGCTTTCTTT. This translates into CASSQDDRGTEAFF. J is TRBJ1-1 and V is TRBV4-1, with D unresolved. Germline V gene data show CDR1 as MGHRA and CDR2 as YSYEKL. This CDR3 spans 14 amino acids. V shed 0 bases and J shed 5 bases, with 10 bases lying between them.

The chain's CDR3 is CASSRGGSGANVLTF. CDR3 sequence (DNA): TGTGCCAGCAGCCGGGGGGGTTCTGGGGCCAACGTCCTGACTTTC. The chain uses TRBV11-2 and TRBJ2-6, with 8 bases identical to TRBD2. V gave up 5 bases and J gave up 1 base; unmatched junction bases: 1. CDR1 is SGHAT, CDR2 FQNNGV, per germline. The CDR3 sequence is 15 residues long.

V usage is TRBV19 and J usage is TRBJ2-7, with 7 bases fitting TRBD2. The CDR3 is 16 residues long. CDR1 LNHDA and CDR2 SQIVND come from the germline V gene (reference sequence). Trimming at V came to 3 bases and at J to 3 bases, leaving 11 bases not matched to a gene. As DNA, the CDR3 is TGTGCCAGTAGTATTCGGGCCGGCGGGAGAGTCTACGAGCAGTACTTC. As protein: CASSIRAGGRVYEQYF.

The CDR3 is CSASPTGDQPQHF. CDR3 in DNA: TGCAGTGCTAGTCCGACGGGGGATCAGCCCCAGCATTTT. The chain employs TRBV20-1 and TRBJ1-5; possibly TRBD1 for D (5 bases). The CDR3 contains 13 residues. Trimming took 3 bases from V and 5 from J, leaving 11 bases between them. CDR1 is DFQATT and CDR2 is SNEGSKA in the germline V gene (reference sequence).

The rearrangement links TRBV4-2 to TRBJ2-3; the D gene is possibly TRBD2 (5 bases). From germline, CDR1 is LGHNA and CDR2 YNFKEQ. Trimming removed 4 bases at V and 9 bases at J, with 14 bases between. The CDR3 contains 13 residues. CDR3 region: CASSPDPGETQYF. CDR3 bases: TGTGCCAGCAGCCCAGACCCCGGGGAAACGCAGTATTTT.

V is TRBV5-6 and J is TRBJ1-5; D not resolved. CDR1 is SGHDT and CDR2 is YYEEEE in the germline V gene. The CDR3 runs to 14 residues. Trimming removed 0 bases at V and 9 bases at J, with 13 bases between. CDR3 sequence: CASSLGVSTRPQHF. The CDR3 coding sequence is TGTGCCAGCAGCTTGGGGGTTAGTACTAGGCCCCAGCATTTT.

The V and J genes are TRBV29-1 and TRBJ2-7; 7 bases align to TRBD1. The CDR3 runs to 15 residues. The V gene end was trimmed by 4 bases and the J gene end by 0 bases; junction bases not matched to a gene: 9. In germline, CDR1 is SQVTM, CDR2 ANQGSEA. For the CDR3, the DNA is TGCAGCGTTGTGGGGGCCGGGACAGCCTCCTACGAGCAGTACTTC. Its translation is CSVVGAGTASYEQYF.